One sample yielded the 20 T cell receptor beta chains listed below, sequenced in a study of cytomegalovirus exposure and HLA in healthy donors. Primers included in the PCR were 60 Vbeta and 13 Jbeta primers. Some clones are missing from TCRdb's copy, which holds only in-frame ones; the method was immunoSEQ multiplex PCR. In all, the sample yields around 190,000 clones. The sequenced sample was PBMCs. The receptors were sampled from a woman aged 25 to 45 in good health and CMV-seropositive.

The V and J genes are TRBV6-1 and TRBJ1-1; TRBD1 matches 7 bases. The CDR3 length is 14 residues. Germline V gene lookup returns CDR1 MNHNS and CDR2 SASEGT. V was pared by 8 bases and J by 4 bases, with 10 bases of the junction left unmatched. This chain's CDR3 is CASARGQGGTEAFF. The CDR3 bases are TGTGCCAGCGCTAGGGGGCAGGGGGGCACTGAAGCTTTCTTT.

The CDR3 reads CASSPDGRDEKLFF. As DNA, the CDR3 is TGTGCCAGCAGCCCCGATGGGAGGGACGAAAAACTGTTTTTT. The chain carries TRBV28 and TRBJ1-4; a weak D match, TRBD1 (5 bases). CDR1 MDHEN and CDR2 SYDVKM come from the germline V gene. The V end lost 6 bases, the J end lost 8 bases, and 16 bases lay between the germline ends. There are 14 residues in the CDR3. Drawing the rest from reference TRBV28 and TRBJ1-4, the complete variable domain is DVKVTQSSRYLVKRTGEKVFLECVQDMDHENMFWYRQDPGLGLRLIYFSYDVKMKEKGDIPEGYSVSREKKERFSLILESASTNQTSMYLCASSPDGRDEKLFFGSGTQLSVL.

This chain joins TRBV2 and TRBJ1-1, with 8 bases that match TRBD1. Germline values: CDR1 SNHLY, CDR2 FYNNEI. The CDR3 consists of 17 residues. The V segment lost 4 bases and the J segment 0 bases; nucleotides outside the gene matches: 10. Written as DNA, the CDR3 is TGTGCCAGCAGTGTGTCGGACAGGGTAACCATGAACACTGAAGCTTTCTTT. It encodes CASSVSDRVTMNTEAFF.

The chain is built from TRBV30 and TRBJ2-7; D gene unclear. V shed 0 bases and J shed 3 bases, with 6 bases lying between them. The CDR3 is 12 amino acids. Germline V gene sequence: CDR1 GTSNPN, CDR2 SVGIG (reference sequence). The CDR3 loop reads CAWSVSVYEQYF. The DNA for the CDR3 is TGTGCCTGGAGTGTTTCGGTCTACGAGCAGTACTTC.

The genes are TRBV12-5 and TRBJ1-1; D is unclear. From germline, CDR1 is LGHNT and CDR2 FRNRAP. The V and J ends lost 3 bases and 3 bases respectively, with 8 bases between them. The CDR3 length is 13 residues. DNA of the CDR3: TGTGCTAGTGGTTTAGACGGGTACACTGAAGCTTTCTTT. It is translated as CASGLDGYTEAFF.

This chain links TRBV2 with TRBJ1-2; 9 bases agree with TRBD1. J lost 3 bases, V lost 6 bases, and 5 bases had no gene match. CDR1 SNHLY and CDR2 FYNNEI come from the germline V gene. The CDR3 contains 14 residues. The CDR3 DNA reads TGTGCCAGCAGCCCGGACAGGGGTGACTATGGCTACACCTTC. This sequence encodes CASSPDRGDYGYTF.

Here the CDR3 DNA reads TGTGCCAGCAGCCAAGGGAGCCGCGAGCAGTACTTC. Translation: CASSQGSREQYF. V gene TRBV14 combines with J gene TRBJ2-7; D not certain. V was clipped by 1 base and J by 6 bases, with 7 bases between them. The CDR3 extends over 12 amino acids. CDR1 and CDR2 (germline): SGHDN, FVKESK.

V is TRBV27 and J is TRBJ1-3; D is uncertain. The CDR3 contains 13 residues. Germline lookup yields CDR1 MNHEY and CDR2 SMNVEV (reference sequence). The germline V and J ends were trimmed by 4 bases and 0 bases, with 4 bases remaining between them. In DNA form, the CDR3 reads TGTGCCAGCAGTTCCAGCTCTGGAAACACCATATATTTT. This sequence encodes CASSSSSGNTIYF.

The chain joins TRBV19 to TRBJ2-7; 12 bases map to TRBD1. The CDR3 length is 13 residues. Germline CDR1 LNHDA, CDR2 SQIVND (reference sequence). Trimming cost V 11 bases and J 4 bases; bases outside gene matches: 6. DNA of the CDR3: TGTGCCTCGGGGACAGGGGGCGGATACGAGCAGTACTTC. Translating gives CASGTGGGYEQYF.

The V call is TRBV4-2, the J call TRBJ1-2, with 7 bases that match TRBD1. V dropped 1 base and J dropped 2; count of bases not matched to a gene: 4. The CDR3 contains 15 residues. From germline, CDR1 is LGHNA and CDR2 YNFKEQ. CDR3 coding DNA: TGTGCCAGCAGCCAAGTGGGACAGCGAAACTATGGCTACACCTTC. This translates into CASSQVGQRNYGYTF.

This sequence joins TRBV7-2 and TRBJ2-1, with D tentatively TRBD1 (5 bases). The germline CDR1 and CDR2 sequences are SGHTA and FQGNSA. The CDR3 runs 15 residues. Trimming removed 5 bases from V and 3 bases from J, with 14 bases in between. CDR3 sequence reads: CASSHGHPDYNEQFF. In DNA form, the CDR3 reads TGTGCCAGCAGCCACGGACATCCGGACTACAATGAGCAGTTCTTC. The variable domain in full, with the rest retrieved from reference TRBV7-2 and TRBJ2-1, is GAGVSQSPSNKVTEKGKDVELRCDPISGHTALYWYRQSLGQGLEFLIYFQGNSAPDKSGLPSDRFSAERTGGSVSTLTIQRTQQEDSAVYLCASSHGHPDYNEQFFGPGTRLTVL.

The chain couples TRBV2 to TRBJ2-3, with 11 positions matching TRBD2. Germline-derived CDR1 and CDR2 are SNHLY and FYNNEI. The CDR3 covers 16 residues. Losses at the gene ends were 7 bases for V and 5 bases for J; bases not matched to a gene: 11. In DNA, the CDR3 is TGTGCCAGCACGCTAGCGGGGGGCCCCGCCTTAGATACGCAGTATTTT. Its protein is CASTLAGGPALDTQYF. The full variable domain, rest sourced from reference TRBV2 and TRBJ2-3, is EPEVTQTPSHQVTQMGQEVILRCVPISNHLYFYWYRQILGQKVEFLVSFYNNEISEKSEIFDDQFSVERPDGSNFTLKIRSTKLEDSAMYFCASTLAGGPALDTQYFGPGTRLTVL.

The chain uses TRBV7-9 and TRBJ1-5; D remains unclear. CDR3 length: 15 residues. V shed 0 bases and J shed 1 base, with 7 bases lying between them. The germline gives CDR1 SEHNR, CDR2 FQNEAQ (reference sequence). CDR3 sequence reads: CASSLAAGSNQPQHF. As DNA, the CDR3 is TGTGCCAGCAGCTTAGCAGCGGGGAGCAATCAGCCCCAGCATTTT.

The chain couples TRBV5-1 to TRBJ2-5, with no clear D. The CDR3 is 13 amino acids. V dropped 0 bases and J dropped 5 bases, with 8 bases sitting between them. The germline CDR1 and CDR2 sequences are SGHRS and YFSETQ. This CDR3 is CASSLDFGETQYF. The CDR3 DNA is TGCGCCAGCAGCTTGGACTTCGGGGAGACCCAGTACTTC.

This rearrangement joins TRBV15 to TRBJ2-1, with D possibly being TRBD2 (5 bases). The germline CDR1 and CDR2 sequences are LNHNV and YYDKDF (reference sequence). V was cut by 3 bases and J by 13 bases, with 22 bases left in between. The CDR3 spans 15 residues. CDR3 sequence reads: CATSRRSELEILQFF. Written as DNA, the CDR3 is TGTGCCACCAGCAGGCGTAGCGAGCTAGAGATACTTCAGTTCTTC. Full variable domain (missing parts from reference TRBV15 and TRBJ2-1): DAMVIQNPRYQVTQFGKPVTLSCSQTLNHNVMYWYQQKSSQAPKLLFHYYDKDFNNEADTPDNFQSRRPNTSFCFLDIRSPGLGDTAMYLCATSRRSELEILQFFGPGTRLTVL.

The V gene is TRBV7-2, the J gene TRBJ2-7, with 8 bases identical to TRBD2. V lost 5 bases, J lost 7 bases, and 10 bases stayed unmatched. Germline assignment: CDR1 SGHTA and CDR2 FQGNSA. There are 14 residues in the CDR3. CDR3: CASSTAAGDLEQYF. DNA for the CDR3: TGTGCCAGCAGCACGGCAGCGGGAGACTTAGAGCAGTACTTC.

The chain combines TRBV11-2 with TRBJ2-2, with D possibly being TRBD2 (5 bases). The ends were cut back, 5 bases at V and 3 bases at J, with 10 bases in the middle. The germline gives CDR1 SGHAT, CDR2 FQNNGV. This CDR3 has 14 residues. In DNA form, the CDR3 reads TGTGCCAGCAGCGATGGACTGTACACCGGGGAGCTGTTTTTT. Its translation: CASSDGLYTGELFF.

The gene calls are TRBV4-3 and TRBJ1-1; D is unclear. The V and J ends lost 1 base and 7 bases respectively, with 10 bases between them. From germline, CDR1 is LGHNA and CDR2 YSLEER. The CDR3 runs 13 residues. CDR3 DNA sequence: TGCGCCAGCAGCCAAGTGATAGATCTTGAAGCTTTCTTT. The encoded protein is CASSQVIDLEAFF.

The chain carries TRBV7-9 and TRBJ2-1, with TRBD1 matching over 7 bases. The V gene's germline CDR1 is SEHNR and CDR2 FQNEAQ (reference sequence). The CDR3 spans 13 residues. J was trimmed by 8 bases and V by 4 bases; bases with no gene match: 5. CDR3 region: CASSSDRIDEQFF. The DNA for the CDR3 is TGTGCCAGCAGCTCGGACAGGATCGATGAGCAGTTCTTC.

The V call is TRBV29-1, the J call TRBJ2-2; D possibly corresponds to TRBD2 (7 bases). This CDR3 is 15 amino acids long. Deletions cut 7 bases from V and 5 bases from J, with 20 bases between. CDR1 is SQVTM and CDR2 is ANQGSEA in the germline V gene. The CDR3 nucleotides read TGCAGCGCCGGCCGGGGGGCGCGGGGAACCGGGGAGCTGTTTTTT. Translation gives CSAGRGARGTGELFF.